These T cell receptor beta chains were read from a single sample in a study of identical twins. TCRdb itself ran the 5' RACE reads through MiXCR, one entry per CDR3 protein. The sample yields more than 250,000 distinct CDR3 sequences, roughly 8.6% seen once. The sample also formed part of further work on yellow fever vaccine responses in identical twins.

Sequencing was carried out using memory (CD45RO+) T cells sorted from blood. The origin of the receptors is a woman younger than 35 in good health. The CDR3 runs from the conserved cysteine through the conserved F or W. D genes are given only for firm matches. Clone size is not always given. Where it is, it says once, few, many or a class for expanded clones.

J: TRBJ1-4
V: TRBV6-1
size: NA
length: 15
D: NA
DNA: TGTGCCAGCTCCCGATTCTGGGACCGAGGAGAAAAACTGTTTTTT
CDR3: CASSRFWDRGEKLFF

J: TRBJ2-1
V: TRBV20-1
size: few
length: 14
D: TRBD2
DNA: TGCAGTGCTAGCCCGGGACTAGCGGGAGCGGGGCAGTTCTTC
CDR3: CSASPGLAGAGQFF

J: TRBJ2-2
V: TRBV5-6
size: few
length: 11
D: NA
DNA: TGTGCCAGCAGTGATAGAGGGGAGCTGTTTTTT
CDR3: CASSDRGELFF

J: TRBJ2-1
V: TRBV7-9
size: NA
length: 14
D: TRBD1
DNA: TGTGCCAGCAGGCACACAGGGGGTTGGGCTGAGCAGTTCTTC
CDR3: CASRHTGGWAEQFF

J: TRBJ2-1
V: TRBV7-6
size: NA
length: 16
D: TRBD1
DNA: TGTGCCAGCAGCTTAATGGGACAGGGTACCTACAATGAGCAGTTCTTC
CDR3: CASSLMGQGTYNEQFF

J: TRBJ1-5
V: TRBV20-1
size: NA
length: 14
D: NA
DNA: TGCAGTGCTAGAGATTTGCCAGGGTATCAGCCCCAGCATTTT
CDR3: CSARDLPGYQPQHF

J: TRBJ2-3
V: TRBV3-1
size: few
length: 15
D: NA
DNA: TGTGCCACCTCCCAAGGGGGGGGGCACACAGATACGCAGTATTTT
CDR3: CATSQGGGHTDTQYF

J: TRBJ2-3
V: TRBV6-2/TRBV6-3
size: NA
length: 18
D: TRBD2
DNA: TGTGCCAGCAGTTACATCCTCCCTAGCGGGGGAATCCCAGATACGCAGTATTTT
CDR3: CASSYILPSGGIPDTQYF

J: TRBJ2-2
V: TRBV7-8
size: many
length: 15
D: NA
DNA: TGTGCCAGCATTGTGAGCGAACCGAACACCGGGGAGCTGTTTTTT
CDR3: CASIVSEPNTGELFF

J: TRBJ2-1
V: TRBV27
size: NA
length: 16
D: TRBD2
DNA: TGTGCCAGCAGTTCCCCACTTAGCGGGCACCGGAATGAGCAGTTCTTC
CDR3: CASSSPLSGHRNEQFF

J: TRBJ1-2
V: TRBV12-3/TRBV12-4
size: NA
length: 13
D: NA
DNA: TGTGCCAGCACCTTGGGGGGGGTTTATGGCTACACCTTC
CDR3: CASTLGGVYGYTF

J: TRBJ2-3
V: TRBV5-4
size: few
length: 14
D: NA
DNA: TGTGCCAGCAGCTCCCAAGGGTTCACAGATACGCAGTATTTT
CDR3: CASSSQGFTDTQYF

J: TRBJ2-1
V: TRBV20-1
size: few
length: 14
D: TRBD1
DNA: TGCAGTTCATCACTCGGGACAGGGGGCGATGAGCAGTTCTTC
CDR3: CSSSLGTGGDEQFF

J: TRBJ2-5
V: TRBV20-1
size: many
length: 15
D: TRBD2
DNA: TGCAGTGCTAAACCACTAGCGGGAGCGGCAGAGACCCAGTACTTC
CDR3: CSAKPLAGAAETQYF

J: TRBJ2-5
V: TRBV28
size: NA
length: 14
D: NA
DNA: TGTGCCAGCAATCAGGGCGTAGAGGTCGAGACCCAGTACTTC
CDR3: CASNQGVEVETQYF

J: TRBJ2-6
V: TRBV16
size: few
length: 16
D: NA
DNA: TGTGCCAGCAGCCAATGGTCGGGCTCTGGGGCCAACGTCCTGACTTTC
CDR3: CASSQWSGSGANVLTF